This T cell receptor (beta chain) was recovered during a study of blood T cell repertoires in COVID-19. As for the study in general: Samples of COVID-19 (acute and convalescent) were obtained from the United States, Italy and Spain. From T cells, B-cell-depleted T cells, or PBMCs came the material, which was cDNA or gDNA.

Trimming took 3 bases from V and 3 from J, leaving 10 bases between them. The CDR3 is made up of 14 amino acids. Per germline, CDR1 SNHLY and CDR2 FYNNEI. The Seattle patients joined while their infection was active and were tracked longitudinally afterward. Method: immunoSEQ multiplex PCR; TCRdb's copy keeps in-frame clones and lacks some. The sample lists about 270,000 clones, 86% occurring once. This receptor was obtained from an older woman with COVID-19, enrolled during active disease. The sample consisted of peripheral blood. This chain connects TRBV2 to TRBJ2-3; no clear D gene. The CDR3 loop is CASSDRELTDTQYF. The CDR3 region has the DNA TGTGCCAGCAGTGATCGCGAACTGACAGATACGCAGTATTTT.